Below are 3 T cell receptor beta chains sequenced from a single sample in a study of T cell changes during pregnancy in multiple sclerosis. Profiling relied on immunoSEQ multiplex PCR, and the TCRdb table lists in-frame clones only, not all of them. The table shows more than 80,000 clones, with just under 95% occurring only once. This specimen consisted of peripheral blood, obtained after pregnancy. The receptors were gathered from a female donor with multiple sclerosis, enrolled in a pregnancy study.

In its sample, this clone was seen once. The rearrangement joins TRBV6-5 to TRBJ2-3; D not certain. The germline V gene has CDR1 MNHEY and CDR2 SVGAGI. Trimming removed 3 bases at V and 0 bases at J, with 7 bases between. The CDR3 spans 14 residues. CDR3 amino acids: CASSYKPSTDTQYF. The DNA for the CDR3 is TGTGCCAGCAGTTATAAGCCTAGCACAGATACGCAGTATTTT.

The V and J genes are TRBV6-5 and TRBJ2-7, with 8 positions matching TRBD2. CDR1 is MNHEY, CDR2 SVGAGI, per germline. This CDR3 contains 15 residues. After removal of 6 bases from V and 3 bases from J, the junction contained 10 bases not matched to a gene. The CDR3 region has the DNA TGTGCCAGCAGACCGAGTGAGCGGGAGTTCTACGAGCAGTACTTC. It translates to CASRPSEREFYEQYF.

This chain links TRBV27 with TRBJ1-5, with 7 positions matching TRBD1. Germline V gene sequence: CDR1 MNHEY, CDR2 SMNVEV (reference sequence). There are 12 residues in the CDR3. V lost 5 bases and J lost 9; bases outside the gene matches: 4. The CDR3 nucleotides read TGTGCCAGCAGTCCCCCAGGGGGGCCCCAGCATTTT. Protein sequence: CASSPPGGPQHF.